In this sample, the clone carrying this T cell receptor beta chain turned up many times. Trimming pared 2 bases from V and 8 bases from J, leaving 9 bases between. This CDR3 contains 12 residues. Germline V CDR1 and CDR2: GTSNPN, SVGIG (reference sequence). This specimen belongs to a study of CD8 T cells in ankylosing spondylitis. MiXCR, run by TCRdb on the 5' RACE reads, gives a single entry per CDR3 protein. This sample yields about 240,000 distinct CDR3 sequences, of which 7.5% to 9% are seen a single time; approximately 6.2% belongs to the top ten. The sample taken for sequencing was blood, either unsorted or a sorted T cell fraction (not recorded which). The chain carries TRBV30 and TRBJ1-4, with no clear D. This TCR was sampled from a male donor with ankylosing spondylitis or in good health (not recorded which). The CDR3 spells CAWSKGIEKLFF. The CDR3 bases are TGTGCCTGGAGTAAAGGGATAGAAAAACTGTTTTTT.